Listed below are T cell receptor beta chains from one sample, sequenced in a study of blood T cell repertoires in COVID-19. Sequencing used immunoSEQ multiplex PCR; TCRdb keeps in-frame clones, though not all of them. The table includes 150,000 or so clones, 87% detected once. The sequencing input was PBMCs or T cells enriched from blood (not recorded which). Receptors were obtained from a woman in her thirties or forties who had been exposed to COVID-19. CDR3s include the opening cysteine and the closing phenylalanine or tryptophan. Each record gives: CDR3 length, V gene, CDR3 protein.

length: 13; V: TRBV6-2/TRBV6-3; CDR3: CASSQGLDSPLHF
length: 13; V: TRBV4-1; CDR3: CASSQDAGRGQFF
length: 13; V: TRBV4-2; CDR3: CASSQDGDSIEYF
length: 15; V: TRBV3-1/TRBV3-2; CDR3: CASSQDPGLQETQYF
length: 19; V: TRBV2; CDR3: CASSEAGTGGLWAGSPLHF
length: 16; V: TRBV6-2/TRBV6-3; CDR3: CASSPPRQPSGNTIYF
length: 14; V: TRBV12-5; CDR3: CASGLGDRNYGYTF
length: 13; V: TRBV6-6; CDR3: CASNLASTDTQYF
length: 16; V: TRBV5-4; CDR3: CASSLSASGSVYEQYF
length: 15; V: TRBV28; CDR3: CASSGDRGQVYGYTF
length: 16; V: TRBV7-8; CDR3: CASSRRATSGSLSGFF
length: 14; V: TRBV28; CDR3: CASRFSGVASPLHF
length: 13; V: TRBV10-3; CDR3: CASNRVGDTEAFF
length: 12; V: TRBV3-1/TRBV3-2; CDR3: CASSQSQGGYTF
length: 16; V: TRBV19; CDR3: CASSIDLATGSYEQYF
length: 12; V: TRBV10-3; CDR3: CAIRGGSYEQYF
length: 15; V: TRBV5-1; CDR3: CASSPWTVSGNTIYF
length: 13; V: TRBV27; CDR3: CASSLQGNYEQYF
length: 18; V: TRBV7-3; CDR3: CASSLYMGQGQSYNEQFF
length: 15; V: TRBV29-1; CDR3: CSVLPPMTGGYGYTF
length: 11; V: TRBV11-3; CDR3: CASSYTPGLFF
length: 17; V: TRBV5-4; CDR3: CASSLLGDSGGLDTQYF
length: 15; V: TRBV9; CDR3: CASSVGVSGYNEQFF
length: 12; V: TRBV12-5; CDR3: CASGLVQGGAFF
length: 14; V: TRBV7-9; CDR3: CASSLSTGEGGYTF
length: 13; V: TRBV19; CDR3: CASSTKRGGELFF
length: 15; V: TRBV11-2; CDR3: CASSFRGGYTDTQYF
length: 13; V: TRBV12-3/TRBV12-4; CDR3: CASSQQGNYGYTF
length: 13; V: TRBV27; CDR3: CASSPGQSYEQYF
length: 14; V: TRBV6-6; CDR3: CASSGGQFSGELFF
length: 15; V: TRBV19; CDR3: CASSTPGETGLGAFF
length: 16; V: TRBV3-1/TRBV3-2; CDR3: CASSQGGFGHPGELFF
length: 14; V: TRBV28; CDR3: CASSSLVAQETQYF
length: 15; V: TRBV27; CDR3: CASSPWDRGKEKLFF
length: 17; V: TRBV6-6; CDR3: CASSPQTRIGYQETQYF
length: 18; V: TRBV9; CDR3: CASSVALGQGYGANVLTF
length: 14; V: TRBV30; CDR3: CAGGQAKGNTEAFF
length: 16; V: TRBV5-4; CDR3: CASSLGTSHLTDTQYF
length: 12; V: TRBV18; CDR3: CASSPPAETQYF
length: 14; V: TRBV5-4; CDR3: CASSKGDRGNGYTF
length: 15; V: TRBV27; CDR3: CASSSGRGGNTEAFF
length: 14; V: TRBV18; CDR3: CASSPGARISGYTF
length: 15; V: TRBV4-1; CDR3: CASSQVGLSTDTQYF
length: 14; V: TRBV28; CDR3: CASKEGAGAYEQYF
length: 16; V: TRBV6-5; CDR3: CASSYSGQGSTYGYTF
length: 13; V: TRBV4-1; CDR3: CASSQDLRQGKFF
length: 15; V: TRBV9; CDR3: CASSVGSMPAVEAFF
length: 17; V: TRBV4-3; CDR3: CASSQGWIQSYNSPLHF
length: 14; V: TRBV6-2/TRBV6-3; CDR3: CASSDAAGVPEQFF
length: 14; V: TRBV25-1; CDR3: CASSGTVSNYGYTF
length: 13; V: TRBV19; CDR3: CASSQSGDTEAFF
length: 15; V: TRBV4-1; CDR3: CASSRADRGDEKLFF
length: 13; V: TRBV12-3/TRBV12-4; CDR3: CASSDRDRVKAFF
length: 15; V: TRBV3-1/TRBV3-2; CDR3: CASSPRTDSDYGYTF
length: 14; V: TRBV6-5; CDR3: CASSLGQYNQPQHF
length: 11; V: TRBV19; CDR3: CASSGDTEAFF
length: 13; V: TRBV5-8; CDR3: CASSADRVHEQYF
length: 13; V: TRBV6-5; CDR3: CASQQGENTEAFF
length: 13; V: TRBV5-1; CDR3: CASSSRDPETQYF
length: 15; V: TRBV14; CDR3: CASSPRTGSFEKLFF